This TCR beta chain was sequenced during a study of cytomegalovirus exposure and HLA in healthy donors. PCR involved 60 Vbeta and 13 Jbeta primers. Clones were sequenced by immunoSEQ multiplex PCR, and TCRdb holds only the in-frame ones, with some missing. The sample lists about 130,000 clones; roughly 79% were seen once. This CDR3 spans 18 amino acids. Germline CDR1 SGDLS, CDR2 YYNGEE. J gave up 0 bases and V 5 bases, and 11 bases lay outside the gene matches. This chain connects TRBV9 to TRBJ1-6; the match to TRBD1 covers 7 bases. Sequencing input: PBMCs. The sequence came from a man younger than 35 in good health and CMV-seronegative. The CDR3 loop reads CASSSVGGTGSYNSPLHF. The CDR3 DNA sequence: TGTGCCAGCAGTTCAGTAGGGGGCACCGGCTCCTATAATTCACCCCTCCACTTT.